This T cell receptor (beta chain) was identified in a study of fetal regulatory T cell absence and autoimmunity (TCRdb year 2017). A note on the overall study: Exocrine pancreas autoimmunity was observed in the IPEX patients in the absence of clinical diabetes. The investigation overall reported the following: Compared with cord blood, the pancreas TCR compartment showed significant oligoclonal enrichment, and some top clones were enriched more than 85-fold. The oligoclonal enrichment was interpreted as support for antigen-driven autoimmunity in the pancreas before birth in IPEX syndrome. Cord blood and pancreas had broadly similar TRB gene family usage, which resembled published neonatal and adult repertoires.

Repertoire sequencing was done on genomic DNA taken from frozen pancreas tissue. Genomic DNA, roughly 1.8-3 ug, was extracted from umbilical cord blood or frozen pancreas using the DNeasy Blood and Tissue Kit. CDR1 MNHEY and CDR2 SVGAGI are derived from the germline V gene. Taken from cysteine to phenylalanine, the CDR3 has 16 residues. Only the CDR3 portion is preserved as DNA: 48 bases, with reading frame beginning at the first base. Unmatched junction bases come to 8, with V trimmed by 2 bases and J by 4 bases. Amplification and barcoding of TCRbeta CDR3 regions were carried out by two-step multiplex PCR on the immunoSEQ human TCRbeta survey platform. Libraries were sequenced on Illumina instruments, and IgH from the same samples was sequenced in parallel. The paper's data handling went like this. To remove PCR and sequencing errors, raw reads were filtered against IMGT V, D, J definitions and grouped with a nearest-neighbor algorithm. A clone was defined as an identical nucleotide sequence, and differential abundance between tissues was tested with a Fisher exact test for each clone using a pFDR threshold of p<0.01. Clones with frequencies too low for statistical inference were excluded by a minimum inclusion filter of 10 in either sample. Pairwise clonal comparisons used the immunoSEQ Analyzer, and gene family usage was assessed with IMGT tools. The table was pulled from immuneACCESS by TCRdb, which kept in-frame rearrangements only. Such tables lose some clones; where checked, under half of the loss comes from unresolved V genes, and the rest has no known cause. The DNA was the basis for D and trimming; V, J and clone size are from that table. In all, the sample holds around 100,000 clones, and roughly 70% of those were seen once. 2% of the sample belongs to the ten largest clones.

Regarding this clone: The antigen it binds to is not known. No base quality values were provided; no much bigger clone lies one nucleotide off.

The sample was pancreas tissue. The rearranged segments are TRBV6-5 and TRBJ1-2; the central 9 bases match TRBD1. The sequence was collected from a male donor with IPEX syndrome. This receptor carries the CDR3 CASSYRRQGGFYGYTF. Read as DNA, the sequence is TGTGCCAGCAGTTACAGAAGACAGGGGGGCTTCTATGGCTACACCTTC.